What follows is one TCR beta chain and its context. Its specificity is unknown. Looked up from germline, CDR1 is MGHRA and CDR2 is YSYEKL. V shed 1 base and J shed 5 bases, with 15 bases lying between them. CDR3 size: 15 residues. This entry is derived from a study of cytomegalovirus exposure and HLA in healthy donors. Study-wide findings and caveats: A missense variant in DCLRE1C was later tied to TCR beta V- and J-gene trimming.

Primers for the PCR totalled 60 Vbeta and 13 Jbeta. The method was immunoSEQ multiplex PCR; TCRdb's version includes in-frame clones alone and lacks a portion of them. The data hold some 150,000 clones, with 80% to 90% observed a single time. The chain combines TRBV4-1 with TRBJ2-7, with D possibly matching TRBD2 (5 bases). The receptor was isolated from a young woman in good health and CMV-seronegative. The sample consisted of PBMCs. The CDR3 here is CASSQGWTGLDEQYF. The CDR3, as DNA: TGCGCCAGCAGCCAAGGGTGGACGGGGTTGGACGAGCAGTACTTC.